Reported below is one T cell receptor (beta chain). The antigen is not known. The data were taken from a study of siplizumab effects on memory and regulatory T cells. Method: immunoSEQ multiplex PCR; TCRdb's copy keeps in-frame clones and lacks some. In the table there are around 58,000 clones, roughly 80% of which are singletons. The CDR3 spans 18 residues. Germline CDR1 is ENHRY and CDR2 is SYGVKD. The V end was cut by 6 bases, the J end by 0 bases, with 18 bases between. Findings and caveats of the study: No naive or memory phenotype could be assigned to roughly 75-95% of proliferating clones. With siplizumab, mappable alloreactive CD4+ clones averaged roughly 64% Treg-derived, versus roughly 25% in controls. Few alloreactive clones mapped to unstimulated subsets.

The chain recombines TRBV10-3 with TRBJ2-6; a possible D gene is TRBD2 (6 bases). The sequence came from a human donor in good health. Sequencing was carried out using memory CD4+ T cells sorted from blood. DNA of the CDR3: TGTGCCATCAGGACGGTCGGAGGGACCCTCTCTGGGGCCAACGTCCTGACTTTC. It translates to CAIRTVGGTLSGANVLTF.